Listed here are 25 T cell receptor beta chains from one sample, sequenced in a study of CD8 T cells in ankylosing spondylitis (TCRdb year 2017). Library creation used 5' RACE. Sequenced using an Illumina HiSeq 2500. The public reads were quality trimmed at Q25 with fastp and then assembled into clones with MiXCR by TCRdb, keeping productive beta chains. All rows with the same CDR3 protein become a single entry with the most common DNA and genes. Counted in this sample were fewer than 250,000 distinct CDR3 sequences; more than 9% of them appeared once. Over 20% of the sample goes to the ten largest clones. Specimen: blood, either unsorted or a sorted T cell fraction (not recorded which). Receptor source: a male donor with ankylosing spondylitis or in good health (not recorded which).

On this clonotype itself: This likely came from a read error, as a far larger clone is one base away. V and J are TRBV5-1 and TRBJ2-5; D call uncertain. The CDR3 length is 12 residues. Germline V gives CDR1 SGHRS, CDR2 YFSETQ. CDR3 sequence: CVSSLSQETQYF. The DNA of the CDR3 is TGCGTCAGCAGCTTGTCCCAAGAGACCCAGTACTTC.

This chain links TRBV7-2 with TRBJ2-7; TRBD1 matches 7 bases. The CDR3 length is 14 residues. J gave up 5 bases and V 1 base, and 5 bases lay outside the gene matches. CDR1 is SGHTA and CDR2 is FQGNSA in the germline V gene. For the CDR3, the DNA is TGTGCCAGCAGCTTAGAGACAGGGCCCCACGAGCAGTACTTC. Protein sequence: CASSLETGPHEQYF.

This clonotype was detected many times. The rearrangement uses TRBV3-1 and TRBJ2-1, with 10 bases identical to TRBD2. The CDR3 has 14 amino acids. Per the germline V gene, CDR1 is LGHDT and CDR2 is YNNKEL (reference sequence). Germline trimming cut 2 bases from V and 9 bases from J; bases unmatched to any gene: 4. CDR3 DNA: TGTGCCAGCAGCCAAAACCTAGCGGGGGTTGAGCAGTTCTTC. Encoded protein: CASSQNLAGVEQFF.

This clonotype was counted ten times or more. This rearrangement joins TRBV5-1 to TRBJ2-2; D may be TRBD2 (6 bases). V lost 2 bases and J lost 4, with 9 bases in between. CDR1 and CDR2 from the germline V gene are SGHRS and YFSETQ. This CDR3 comprises 14 residues. The CDR3 DNA reads TGCGCCAGCAGCTTCTCCGGGAGCACCGGGGAGCTGTTTTTT. This gives the protein CASSFSGSTGELFF.

This clonotype was counted at least ten times. V is TRBV7-2 and J is TRBJ2-3, with TRBD1 matching over 9 bases. The CDR3 totals 14 residues. The germline V gene has CDR1 SGHTA and CDR2 FQGNSA. Trimming at V came to 5 bases and at J to 4 bases, leaving 4 bases not matched to a gene. For the CDR3, the DNA is TGTGCCAGCAGCCTAAGGACAGGGGCAGATACGCAGTATTTT. This codes for CASSLRTGADTQYF.

This clonotype has more than one count but fewer than ten. This chain connects TRBV3-1 to TRBJ1-3; 8 positions match TRBD1. CDR1 is LGHDT and CDR2 is YNNKEL in the germline V gene (reference sequence). CDR3 length: 16 residues. V shed 0 bases and J 7 bases; nucleotides not matched to a gene: 8. The CDR3 region is CASSQDGQGFGNTIYF. The CDR3 DNA sequence: TGTGCCAGCAGCCAAGACGGACAGGGCTTCGGGAACACCATATATTTT.

This clonotype was seen many times. The chain joins TRBV5-1 to TRBJ2-3, with TRBD2 matching over 14 bases. The germline gives CDR1 SGHRS, CDR2 YFSETQ. This CDR3 is built from 16 residues. V was pared by 4 bases and J by 1 base, with 2 bases of the junction left unmatched. DNA for the CDR3: TGCGCCAGCAGCCCGGGACTAGCGGGGGGCACAGATACGCAGTATTTT. It yields the protein CASSPGLAGGTDTQYF. The whole variable domain, filled in from reference TRBV5-1 and TRBJ2-3, reads KAGVTQTPRYLIKTRGQQVTLSCSPISGHRSVSWYQQTPGQGLQFLFEYFSETQRNKGNFPGRFSGRQFSNSRSEMNVSTLELGDSALYLCASSPGLAGGTDTQYFGPGTRLTVL.

This clonotype was counted at least ten times. V gene TRBV7-3 combines with J gene TRBJ2-1; no firm D call. V was clipped by 3 bases and J by 6 bases, with 12 bases between them. This CDR3 is 14 amino acids long. Germline CDR1 SGHTA, CDR2 FQGTGA. The CDR3 DNA is TGTGCCAGCAGCTTTGCCCCAGTGCCCAATGAGCAGTTCTTC. It is translated as CASSFAPVPNEQFF. The whole variable domain, filled in from reference TRBV7-3 and TRBJ2-1, reads GAGVSQTPSNKVTEKGKYVELRCDPISGHTALYWYRQSLGQGPEFLIYFQGTGAADDSGLPNDRFFAVRPEGSVSTLKIQRTERGDSAVYLCASSFAPVPNEQFFGPGTRLTVL.

This clonotype turned up a few times. The junction and the germline gene differ at one end; a read error may be behind it. The V gene is TRBV7-8, the J gene TRBJ2-7; D is unclear. Germline CDR1 SGHVS, CDR2 FQNEAQ. The CDR3 runs to 13 residues. The CDR3 loop is CASKGITPYEQYF. Written as DNA, the CDR3 is TGTGCCAGCAAGGGAATAACGCCCTACGAGCAGTATTTC.

The sample holds many counts of this clonotype. The chain has TRBV20-1 and TRBJ2-3; 7 bases fit TRBD2. The J segment lost 3 bases and the V segment lost 0 bases, leaving 6 bases of the junction unmatched. In germline, CDR1 is DFQATT, CDR2 SNEGSKA (reference sequence). CDR3 length: 15 residues. CDR3 DNA: TGCAGTGCTAGAGATTGGGGGGGTGCAACAGATACGCAGTATTTT. Protein: CSARDWGGATDTQYF.

This clonotype has a count of ten or more. The V gene is TRBV3-1, the J gene TRBJ1-1; D unresolved. CDR1 is LGHDT, CDR2 YNNKEL, per germline (reference sequence). This CDR3 comprises 14 residues. With 1 base removed from V and 4 bases from J, the gap between germline ends came to 10 bases. In nucleotides, the CDR3 is TGTGCCAGCAGCCAAGTGCAGGTTGGCACTGAAGCTTTCTTT. Amino acids: CASSQVQVGTEAFF.

In its sample, this clonotype was seen many times. This chain joins TRBV15 and TRBJ1-4; a weak D match, TRBD1 (5 bases). The CDR3 length is 18 residues. The V gene's germline CDR1 is LNHNV and CDR2 YYDKDF (reference sequence). Trimming shortened V by 1 base and J by 2 bases, and 17 bases separated the two germline ends. The CDR3 sequence is CATSRAWDLDPTNEKLFF. DNA for the CDR3: TGTGCCACCAGCAGAGCTTGGGACCTAGATCCGACTAATGAAAAACTGTTTTTT. Complete variable domain (other parts from reference TRBV15 and TRBJ1-4): DAMVIQNPRYQVTQFGKPVTLSCSQTLNHNVMYWYQQKSSQAPKLLFHYYDKDFNNEADTPDNFQSRRPNTSFCFLDIRSPGLGDTAMYLCATSRAWDLDPTNEKLFFGSGTQLSVL.

This clonotype was seen many times. The J gene is TRBJ2-3, the V gene TRBV11-1, with D possibly matching TRBD1 (6 bases). The CDR3 sequence is 15 residues long. Germline V gene lookup returns CDR1 SGHAT and CDR2 FQDESV (reference sequence). V was clipped by 5 bases and J by 1 base, with 13 bases between them. The CDR3 DNA follows: TGTGCCAGCAGCCCGCCAGGGGTGGGCACAGATACGCAGTATTTT. This codes for CASSPPGVGTDTQYF.

V and J are TRBV7-9 and TRBJ2-1; TRBD1 is a possible D gene (5 bases). The CDR3 is made up of 13 amino acids. Per the germline V gene, CDR1 is SEHNR and CDR2 is FQNEAQ (reference sequence). The V gene lost 11 bases and the J gene lost 0 bases, with 11 bases spanning the gap. The CDR3 reads CACDSRSYNEQFF. CDR3 DNA sequence: TGTGCCTGTGACAGCCGCTCCTACAATGAGCAGTTCTTC.

This clonotype was observed many times. V usage is TRBV5-1 and J usage is TRBJ1-1; no reliable D call. Trimming pared 0 bases from V and 4 bases from J, leaving 10 bases between. Germline V CDR1 and CDR2: SGHRS, YFSETQ. The CDR3 spans 14 residues. DNA for the CDR3: TGCGCCAGCAGCTTGGATGGGGATGGCACTGAAGCTTTCTTT. It specifies CASSLDGDGTEAFF.

In this sample, this clonotype turned up once. The rearrangement links TRBV7-9 to TRBJ1-2; 7 nucleotides match TRBD1. Germline CDR1 SEHNR, CDR2 FQNEAQ (reference sequence). This CDR3 spans 16 amino acids. After removal of 1 base from V and 2 bases from J, the junction contained 7 bases not matched to a gene. The CDR3 sequence: CASSLGLQGGNYGYTF. Here the CDR3 DNA reads TGTGCCAGCAGCTTAGGCCTCCAGGGGGGAAACTATGGCTACACCTTC.

This clonotype was observed a few times. V is TRBV7-8 and J is TRBJ2-2; 9 bases match TRBD2. V gave up 5 bases and J gave up 4 bases; unmatched junction bases: 8. Per germline, CDR1 SGHVS and CDR2 FQNEAQ. CDR3 length: 16 amino acids. CDR3 sequence: CASSPVASGATGELFF. In DNA form, the CDR3 reads TGTGCCAGCAGCCCCGTGGCTAGCGGGGCCACCGGGGAGCTGTTTTTT.

The sample holds a few counts of this clonotype. This rearrangement joins TRBV18 to TRBJ2-4; D is uncertain. The V end lost 2 bases, the J end lost 14 bases, and 13 bases lay between the germline ends. CDR3 length: 12 amino acids. Per the germline V gene, CDR1 is KGHSH and CDR2 is LQKENI. DNA of the CDR3: TGTGCCAGCTCACCATTTGGGGTAGTGGAGTACTTC. Amino acid sequence: CASSPFGVVEYF.

V usage is TRBV29-1 and J usage is TRBJ2-6; TRBD1 agrees at 12 bases. V dropped 8 bases and J dropped 1; count of bases not matched to a gene: 9. The CDR3 is 17 amino acids. CDR1 is SQVTM and CDR2 is ANQGSEA in the germline V gene. Here the CDR3 reads CSCRDRGPPSGANVLTF. The CDR3 DNA reads TGCAGCTGCCGGGACAGGGGGCCCCCTTCTGGGGCCAACGTCCTGACTTTC.

This clonotype was detected many times. The chain carries TRBV7-9 and TRBJ1-2, with D unresolved. Germline V gene data show CDR1 as SEHNR and CDR2 as FQNEAQ (reference sequence). V was clipped by 3 bases and J by 13 bases, with 15 bases between them. The CDR3 is made up of 12 amino acids. CDR3 in DNA: TGTGCCAGCAGCTTGGACGGAGGGTACTTCACCTTC. Encoded protein: CASSLDGGYFTF.

CDR3 protein: CSARDDRGDEKLFF. In DNA, the CDR3 is TGCAGTGCTAGAGATGACAGGGGTGATGAAAAACTGTTTTTT. This chain links TRBV20-1 with TRBJ1-4; the match to TRBD1 covers 8 bases. Losses at the gene ends were 0 bases for V and 6 bases for J; bases not matched to a gene: 3. Germline CDR1 DFQATT, CDR2 SNEGSKA (reference sequence). The CDR3 contains 14 residues.

This clonotype was counted at least ten times. The chain is built from TRBV29-1 and TRBJ1-6; tentative D call: TRBD1 (5 bases). Germline values: CDR1 SQVTM, CDR2 ANQGSEA. The CDR3 loop spans 13 amino acids. The V end was cut by 5 bases, the J end by 5 bases, with 10 bases between. CDR3 nucleotides: TGCAGCGTTCGACAGACAAATAATTCACCCCTCCACTTT. Translating gives CSVRQTNNSPLHF.

This clonotype came up many times. The gene calls are TRBV5-1 and TRBJ1-1; D not certain. The CDR3 consists of 12 residues. Trimming pared 3 bases from V and 3 bases from J, leaving 6 bases between. Germline V CDR1 and CDR2: SGHRS, YFSETQ. Written as DNA, the CDR3 is TGCGCCAGCAGCTCCGGACACACTGAAGCTTTCTTT. Translated, it gives CASSSGHTEAFF.

This sequence joins TRBV5-1 and TRBJ2-3; 8 bases line up with TRBD2. The length of the CDR3 is 15 residues. Per the germline V gene, CDR1 is SGHRS and CDR2 is YFSETQ. After removal of 4 bases from V and 5 bases from J, the junction contained 9 bases not matched to a gene. The CDR3 DNA follows: TGCGCCAGCAGCGTACGGGGGGGCGACATAGATACGCAGTATTTT. Residues: CASSVRGGDIDTQYF.

This clonotype was seen more than once but under ten times. The chain joins TRBV7-9 to TRBJ1-4; D is uncertain. This CDR3 region has 15 residues. Trimming cost V 5 bases and J 1 base, with 11 bases left between them. CDR1 and CDR2 (germline): SEHNR, FQNEAQ (reference sequence). CDR3 DNA: TGTGCCAGCAGCCCGGTTCGGTTAACTAATGAAAAACTGTTTTTT. Its protein is CASSPVRLTNEKLFF.